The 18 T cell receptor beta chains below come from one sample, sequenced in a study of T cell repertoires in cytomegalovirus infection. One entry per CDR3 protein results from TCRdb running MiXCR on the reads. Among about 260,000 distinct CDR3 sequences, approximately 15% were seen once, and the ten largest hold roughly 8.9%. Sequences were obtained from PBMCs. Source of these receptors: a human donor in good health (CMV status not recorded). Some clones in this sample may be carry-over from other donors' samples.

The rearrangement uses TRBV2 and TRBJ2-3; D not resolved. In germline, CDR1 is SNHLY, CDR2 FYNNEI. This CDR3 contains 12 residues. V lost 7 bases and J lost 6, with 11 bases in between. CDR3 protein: CASTTPPDTQYF. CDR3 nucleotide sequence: TGTGCCAGCACCACCCCTCCGGATACGCAGTATTTT.

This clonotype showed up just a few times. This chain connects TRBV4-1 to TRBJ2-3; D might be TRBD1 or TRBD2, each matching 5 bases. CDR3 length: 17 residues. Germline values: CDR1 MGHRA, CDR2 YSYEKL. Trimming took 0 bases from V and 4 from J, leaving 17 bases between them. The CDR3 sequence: CASSQEWGTRGPDTQYF. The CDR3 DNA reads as TGCGCCAGCAGCCAAGAATGGGGGACCCGGGGTCCAGATACGCAGTATTTT.

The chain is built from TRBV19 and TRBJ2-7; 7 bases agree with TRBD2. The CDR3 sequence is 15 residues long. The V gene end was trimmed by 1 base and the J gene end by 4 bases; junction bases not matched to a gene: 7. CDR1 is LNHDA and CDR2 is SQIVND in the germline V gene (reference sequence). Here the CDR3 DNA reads TGTGCCAGTAGTATAGGGGAGCGGGGCTTTTACGAGCAGTACTTC. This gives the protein CASSIGERGFYEQYF.

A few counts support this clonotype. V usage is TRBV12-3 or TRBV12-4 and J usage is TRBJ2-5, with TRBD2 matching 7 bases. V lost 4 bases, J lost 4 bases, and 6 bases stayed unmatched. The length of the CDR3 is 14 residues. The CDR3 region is CASSSGPGGETQYF. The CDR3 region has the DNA TGTGCCAGCAGTTCCGGGCCGGGGGGAGAGACCCAGTACTTC.

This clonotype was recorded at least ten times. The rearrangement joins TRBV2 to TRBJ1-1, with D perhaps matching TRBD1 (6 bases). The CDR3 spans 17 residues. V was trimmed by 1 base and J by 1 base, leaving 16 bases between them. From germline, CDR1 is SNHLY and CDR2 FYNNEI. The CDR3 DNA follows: TGTGCCAGCAGTGAAGGGGGTGGTTGGGGGCGGAACACTGAAGCTTTCTTT. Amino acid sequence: CASSEGGGWGRNTEAFF.

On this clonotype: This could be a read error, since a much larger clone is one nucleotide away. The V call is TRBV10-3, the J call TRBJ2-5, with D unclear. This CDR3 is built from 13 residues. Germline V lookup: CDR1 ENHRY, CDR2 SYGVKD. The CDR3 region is CAIIERQEETQYF. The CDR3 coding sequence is TGTGCCATCATTGAGCGCCAAGAAGAGACCCAGTACTTC.

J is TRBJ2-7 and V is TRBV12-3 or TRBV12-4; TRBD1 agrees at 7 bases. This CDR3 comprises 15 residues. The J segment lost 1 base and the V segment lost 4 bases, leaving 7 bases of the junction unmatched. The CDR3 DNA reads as TGTGCCAGCAGTTCTCTTACAGGGGAATCCTACGAGCAGTACTTC. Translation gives CASSSLTGESYEQYF.

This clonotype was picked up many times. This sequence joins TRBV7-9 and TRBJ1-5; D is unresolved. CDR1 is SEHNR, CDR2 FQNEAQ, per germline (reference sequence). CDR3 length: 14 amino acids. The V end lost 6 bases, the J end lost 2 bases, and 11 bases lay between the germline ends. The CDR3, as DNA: TGTGCCAGCAGTCGGGAGTCCGGCAATCAGCCCCAGCATTTT. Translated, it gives CASSRESGNQPQHF.

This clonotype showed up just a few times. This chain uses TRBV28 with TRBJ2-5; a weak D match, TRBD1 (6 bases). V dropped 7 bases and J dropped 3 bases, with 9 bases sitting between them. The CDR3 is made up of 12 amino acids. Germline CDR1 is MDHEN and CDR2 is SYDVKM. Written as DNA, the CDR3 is TGTGCCAGCAATCACAGGGAAGAGACCCAGTACTTC. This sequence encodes CASNHREETQYF.

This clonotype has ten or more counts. CDR3 sequence reads: CASSESPDRSGYTF. The CDR3 nucleotides read TGTGCCAGCAGTGAATCCCCGGATCGGAGTGGCTACACCTTC. J is TRBJ1-2 and V is TRBV25-1; D gene ambiguous. The V end lost 1 base, the J end lost 7 bases, and 13 bases lay between the germline ends. The CDR3 spans 14 residues. CDR1 is MGHDK, CDR2 SYGVNS, per germline.

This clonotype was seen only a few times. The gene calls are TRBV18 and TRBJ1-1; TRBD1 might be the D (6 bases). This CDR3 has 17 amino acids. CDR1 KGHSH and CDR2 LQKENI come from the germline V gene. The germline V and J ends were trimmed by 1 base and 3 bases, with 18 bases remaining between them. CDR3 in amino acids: CASSPLGPGAWDTEAFF. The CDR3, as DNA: TGTGCCAGCTCACCACTCGGGCCGGGGGCGTGGGACACTGAAGCTTTCTTT.

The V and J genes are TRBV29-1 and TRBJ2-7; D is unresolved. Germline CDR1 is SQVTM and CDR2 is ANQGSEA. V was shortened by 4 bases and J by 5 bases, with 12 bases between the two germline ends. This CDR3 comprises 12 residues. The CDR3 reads CSVAPLPNEQYF. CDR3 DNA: TGCAGCGTTGCCCCCTTACCCAACGAGCAGTACTTC.

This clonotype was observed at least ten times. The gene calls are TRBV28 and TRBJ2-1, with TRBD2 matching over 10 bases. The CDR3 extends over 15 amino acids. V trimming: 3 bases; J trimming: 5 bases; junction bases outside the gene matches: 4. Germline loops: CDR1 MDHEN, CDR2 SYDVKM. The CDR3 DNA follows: TGTGCCAGCAGTTTCGGACTAGCGGCAAACAATGAGCAGTTCTTC. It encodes CASSFGLAANNEQFF.

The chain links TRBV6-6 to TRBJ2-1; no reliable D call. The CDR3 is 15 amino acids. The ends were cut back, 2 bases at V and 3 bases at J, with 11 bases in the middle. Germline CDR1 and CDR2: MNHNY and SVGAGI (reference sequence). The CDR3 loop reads CASSYPGDLYNEQFF. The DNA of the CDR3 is TGTGCCAGCAGTTACCCCGGAGACCTCTACAATGAGCAGTTCTTC.

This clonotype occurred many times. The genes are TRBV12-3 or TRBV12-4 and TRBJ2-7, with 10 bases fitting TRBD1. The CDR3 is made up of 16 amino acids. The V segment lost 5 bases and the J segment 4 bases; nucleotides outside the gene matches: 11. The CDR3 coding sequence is TGTGCCAGCAGTCCCCTACCGGGACAGGGGTTATACGAGCAGTACTTC. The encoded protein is CASSPLPGQGLYEQYF.

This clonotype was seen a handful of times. CDR3 protein: CSANTRPNTGELFF. CDR3 nucleotide sequence: TGCAGCGCCAACACTCGGCCTAACACCGGGGAGCTGTTTTTT. This sequence joins TRBV29-1 and TRBJ2-2; D is undetermined. The CDR3 is 14 amino acids. V was trimmed by 7 bases and J by 2 bases, leaving 14 bases between them. In germline, CDR1 is SQVTM, CDR2 ANQGSEA.

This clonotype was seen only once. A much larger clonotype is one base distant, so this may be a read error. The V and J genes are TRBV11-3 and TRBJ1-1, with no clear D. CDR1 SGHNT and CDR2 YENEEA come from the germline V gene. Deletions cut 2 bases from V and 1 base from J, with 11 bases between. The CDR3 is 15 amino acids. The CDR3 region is CASSLPYSKNTEAFF. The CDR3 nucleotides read TGTGCCAGCAGCTTACCCTACAGCAAGAACACTGAAGCTTTCTTT.

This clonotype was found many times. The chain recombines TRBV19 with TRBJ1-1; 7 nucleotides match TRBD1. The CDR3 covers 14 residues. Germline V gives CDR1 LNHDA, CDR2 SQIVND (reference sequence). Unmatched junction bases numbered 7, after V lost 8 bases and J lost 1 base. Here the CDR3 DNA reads TGTGCCAGTTCCCCGGACAGGACGAACACTGAAGCTTTCTTT. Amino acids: CASSPDRTNTEAFF.